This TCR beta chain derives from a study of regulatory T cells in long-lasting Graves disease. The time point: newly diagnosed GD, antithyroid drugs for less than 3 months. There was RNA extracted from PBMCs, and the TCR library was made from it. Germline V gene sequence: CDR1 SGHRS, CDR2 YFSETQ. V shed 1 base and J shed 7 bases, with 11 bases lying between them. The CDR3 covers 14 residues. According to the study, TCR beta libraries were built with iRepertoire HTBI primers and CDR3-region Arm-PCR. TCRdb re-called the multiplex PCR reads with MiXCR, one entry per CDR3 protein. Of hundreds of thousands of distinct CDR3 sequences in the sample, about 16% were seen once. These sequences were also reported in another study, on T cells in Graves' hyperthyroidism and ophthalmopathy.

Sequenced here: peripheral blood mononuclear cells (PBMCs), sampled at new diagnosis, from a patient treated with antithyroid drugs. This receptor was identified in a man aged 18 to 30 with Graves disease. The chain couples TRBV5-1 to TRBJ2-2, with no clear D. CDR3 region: CASSLWGSNGELFF. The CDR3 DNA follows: TGCGCCAGCAGCTTGTGGGGATCGAACGGGGAGCTGTTTTTT.